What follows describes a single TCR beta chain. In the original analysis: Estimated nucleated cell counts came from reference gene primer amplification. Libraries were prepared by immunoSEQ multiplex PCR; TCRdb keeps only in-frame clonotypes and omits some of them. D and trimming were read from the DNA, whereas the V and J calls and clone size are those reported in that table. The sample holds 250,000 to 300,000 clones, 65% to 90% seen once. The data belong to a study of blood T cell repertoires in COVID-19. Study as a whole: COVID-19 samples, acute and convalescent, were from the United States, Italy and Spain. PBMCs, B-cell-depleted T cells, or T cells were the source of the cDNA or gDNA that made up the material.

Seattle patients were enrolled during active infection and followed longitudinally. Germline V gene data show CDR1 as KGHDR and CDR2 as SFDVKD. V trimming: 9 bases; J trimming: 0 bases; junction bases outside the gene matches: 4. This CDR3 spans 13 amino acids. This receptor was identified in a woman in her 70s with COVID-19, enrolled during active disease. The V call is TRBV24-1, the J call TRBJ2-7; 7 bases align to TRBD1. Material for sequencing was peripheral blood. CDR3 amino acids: CATAGTDSYEQYF. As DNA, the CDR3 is TGTGCCACCGCCGGGACAGACTCCTACGAGCAGTACTTC.